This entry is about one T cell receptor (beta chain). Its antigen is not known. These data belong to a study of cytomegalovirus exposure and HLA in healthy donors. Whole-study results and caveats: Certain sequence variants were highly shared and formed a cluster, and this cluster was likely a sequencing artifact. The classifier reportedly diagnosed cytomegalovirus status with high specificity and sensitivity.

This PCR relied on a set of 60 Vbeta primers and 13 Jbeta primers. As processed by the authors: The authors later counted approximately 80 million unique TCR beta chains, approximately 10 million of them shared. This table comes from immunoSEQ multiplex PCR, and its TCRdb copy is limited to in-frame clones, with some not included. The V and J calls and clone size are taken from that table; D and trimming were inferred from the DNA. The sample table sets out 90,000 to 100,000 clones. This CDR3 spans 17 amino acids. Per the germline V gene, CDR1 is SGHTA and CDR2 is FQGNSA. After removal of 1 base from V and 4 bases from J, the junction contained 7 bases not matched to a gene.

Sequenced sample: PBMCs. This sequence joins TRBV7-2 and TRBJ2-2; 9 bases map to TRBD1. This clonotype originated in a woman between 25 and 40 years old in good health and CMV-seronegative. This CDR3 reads CASSLGRQGVRTGELFF. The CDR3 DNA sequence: TGTGCCAGCAGCTTAGGTCGACAGGGGGTTCGCACCGGGGAGCTGTTTTTT. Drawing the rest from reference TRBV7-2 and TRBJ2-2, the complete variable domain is GAGVSQSPSNKVTEKGKDVELRCDPISGHTALYWYRQSLGQGLEFLIYFQGNSAPDKSGLPSDRFSAERTGGSVSTLTIQRTQQEDSAVYLCASSLGRQGVRTGELFFGEGSRLTVL.